This T cell receptor (beta chain) was captured in a study of blood T cell repertoires in COVID-19. In the study overall: The origin of the acute and convalescent COVID-19 samples was the United States, Italy and Spain.

A note on this clone: Different DNA sequences within this sample yield the same CDR3.

CDR3 length: 14 residues. CDR1 is KGHSH, CDR2 LQKENI, per germline. Trimming took off 3 bases at V and 4 bases at J, with 9 bases between the two ends. Seattle patients were enrolled during active infection and followed longitudinally. Here immunoSEQ multiplex PCR was the method, and the copy in TCRdb shows in-frame clones only, minus some. The sample includes 95,000 to 150,000 clones, 81% of them seen just once. The rearrangement links TRBV18 to TRBJ2-2, with D possibly TRBD2 on 6 matching bases. What was sequenced was peripheral blood. This TCR was sampled from a man aged 25 to 40 with COVID-19, enrolled during active disease. The CDR3 nucleotides are TGTGCCAGCTCACCCTCCGGGGGCACCGGGGAGCTGTTTTTT. It codes for CASSPSGGTGELFF.